Each of the 31 T cell receptor beta chains below was sequenced from the same sample in a study of Ad26.COV2.S vaccination and SARS-CoV-2 variants. Sample treatment: roughly 18 received Ad26.COV2.S at low or high dose, single or two shots; about 5 received placebo; per-sample allocation not given. It was on day 63 after the first vaccine or placebo injection that samples were taken. Some clones are missing from TCRdb's copy, which holds only in-frame ones; the method was immunoSEQ multiplex PCR. This table holds roughly 400,000 clones, about 90% found once. The input for sequencing was peripheral blood, taken in a trial of Ad26.COV2.S vaccine versus placebo. The source is a person between 18 and 59 years old who received the Ad26.COV2.S COVID-19 vaccine or a placebo.

J is TRBJ2-5 and V is TRBV6-2 or TRBV6-3; D unresolved. The CDR3 runs to 14 residues. The germline V gene encodes CDR1 MNHEY and CDR2 SVGEGT. With 2 bases removed from V and 0 bases from J, the gap between germline ends came to 7 bases. The CDR3 sequence is CASSYDGYQETQYF. CDR3 nucleotides: TGTGCCAGCAGTTACGACGGATACCAAGAGACCCAGTACTTC.

The V and J genes are TRBV19 and TRBJ2-1, with 10 positions matching TRBD2. V lost 7 bases to trimming and J lost 5 bases; unmatched junction nucleotides: 8. Germline V CDR1 and CDR2: LNHDA, SQIVND (reference sequence). The CDR3 has 15 amino acids. CDR3 in DNA: TGTGCCAGTAACAATCCCGGGACTAGCGACAATGAGCAGTTCTTC. It encodes CASNNPGTSDNEQFF.

This sequence joins TRBV27 and TRBJ1-6; 9 bases line up with TRBD1. The trim removed 5 bases at V and 11 bases at J, leaving 10 bases unmatched. The germline CDR1 and CDR2 sequences are MNHEY and SMNVEV (reference sequence). The CDR3 sequence is 15 residues long. CDR3 loop: CASSITGGVLPPLHF. For the CDR3, the DNA is TGTGCCAGCAGTATCACAGGGGGCGTTCTTCCACCCCTCCACTTT.

The V gene is TRBV19, the J gene TRBJ1-1, with 10 bases lining up with TRBD1. This CDR3 contains 19 residues. V lost 7 bases, J lost 1 base, and 18 bases stayed unmatched. CDR1 LNHDA and CDR2 SQIVND come from the germline V gene (reference sequence). The CDR3 coding sequence is TGTGCCAGTACCCCATCCGGGACAGGGGTTGAAAGGAGGAACACTGAAGCTTTCTTT. Its translation is CASTPSGTGVERRNTEAFF.

This chain links TRBV21-1 with TRBJ2-7; TRBD1, the table's D call, was not compared with the DNA. TRBV21-1 is a documented pseudogene. This CDR3 has 19 amino acids. For the CDR3, the DNA is TGTGCCAGCAGCAAGCGGGGACAGGGATGTAGCCTGAGCGGGGGCCGGCAGTACTTC. It specifies CASSKRGQGCSLSGGRQYF.

A few counts support this clone. J is TRBJ2-2 and V is TRBV4-3, with 10 bases fitting TRBD2. V was clipped by 4 bases and J by 4 bases; unmatched bases: 9. The germline gives CDR1 LGHNA, CDR2 YSLEER. This CDR3 region has 17 residues. CDR3 DNA: TGCGCCAGCAGCCCAAAGAGTAGCGGGGGGATCACCGGGGAGCTGTTTTTT. Translated: CASSPKSSGGITGELFF.

The chain links TRBV10-1 to TRBJ2-7, with a possible D match to TRBD2 (5 bases). The CDR3 consists of 13 residues. Germline CDR1 is WNHNN and CDR2 is SYGVQD (reference sequence). V dropped 7 bases and J dropped 3 bases, with 13 bases sitting between them. CDR3 DNA sequence: TGCGCCAGCACTGGGAGCCGGGTCTACGAGCAGTACTTC. Amino acids: CASTGSRVYEQYF.

The J gene is TRBJ2-3, the V gene TRBV6-2 or TRBV6-3; possible D gene TRBD1, 6 bases. Trimming left V 2 bases short and J 0 bases short, with 9 bases between. The CDR3 extends over 15 amino acids. Germline-derived CDR1 and CDR2 are MNHEY and SVGEGT. DNA of the CDR3: TGTGCCAGCAGTTACCGGGACATAAGCACAGATACGCAGTATTTT. It translates to CASSYRDISTDTQYF.

J is TRBJ2-1 and V is TRBV9; 11 bases align to TRBD2. V was pared by 2 bases and J by 8 bases, with 3 bases of the junction left unmatched. The CDR3 has 14 residues. CDR1 SGDLS and CDR2 YYNGEE come from the germline V gene. The CDR3 spells CASSVLTSGDEQFF. As DNA, the CDR3 is TGTGCCAGCAGCGTCTTGACTAGCGGGGATGAGCAGTTCTTC.

The chain carries TRBV11-2 and TRBJ1-2; D is possibly TRBD1 (6 bases). The germline CDR1 and CDR2 sequences are SGHAT and FQNNGV. The CDR3 covers 14 residues. Trimming took off 0 bases at V and 4 bases at J, with 9 bases between the two ends. CDR3 sequence (DNA): TGTGCCAGCAGCTTAGAGGGGGGCGGCTATGGCTACACCTTC. It translates to CASSLEGGGYGYTF.

The chain carries TRBV9 and TRBJ2-3; TRBD1 matches 9 bases. Germline V CDR1 and CDR2: SGDLS, YYNGEE. The CDR3 runs 13 residues. V was clipped by 3 bases and J by 6 bases; unmatched bases: 2. The CDR3 spells CASSGTGVDTQYF. The CDR3 nucleotides read TGTGCCAGCAGCGGGACAGGGGTGGATACGCAGTATTTT.

V gene TRBV7-6 combines with J gene TRBJ1-2; no clear D gene. Germline CDR1 SGHVS, CDR2 FNYEAQ. CDR3 length equals 14 residues. With 1 base removed from V and 8 bases from J, the gap between germline ends came to 14 bases. CDR3 in amino acids: CASSLDLGSVGYTF. For the CDR3, the DNA is TGTGCCAGCAGCTTAGATTTGGGCAGTGTAGGCTACACCTTC.

The sample holds a few counts of this clone. The chain has TRBV13 and TRBJ2-1, with D possibly matching TRBD2 (6 bases). Trimming took off 11 bases at V and 4 bases at J, with 15 bases between the two ends. Germline lookup yields CDR1 PRHDT and CDR2 FYEKMQ (reference sequence). The CDR3 spans 13 residues. The CDR3 sequence is CAAGGDLYNEQFF. CDR3 coding DNA: TGTGCCGCTGGCGGGGATTTGTACAATGAGCAGTTCTTC. The full variable domain, its missing parts supplied by reference TRBV13 and TRBJ2-1, is AAGVIQSPRHLIKEKRETATLKCYPIPRHDTVYWYQQGPGQDPQFLISFYEKMQSDKGSIPDRFSAQQFSDYHSELNMSSLELGDSALYFCAAGGDLYNEQFFGPGTRLTVL.

The chain uses TRBV7-2 and TRBJ1-1; no firm D call. Deletions cut 3 bases from V and 0 bases from J, with 5 bases between. The CDR3 has 13 amino acids. Germline V lookup: CDR1 SGHTA, CDR2 FQGNSA. Here the CDR3 reads CASSFKLNTEAFF. The CDR3 nucleotides are TGTGCCAGCAGCTTTAAGTTGAACACTGAAGCTTTCTTT. The full variable domain, rest sourced from reference TRBV7-2 and TRBJ1-1, is GAGVSQSPSNKVTEKGKDVELRCDPISGHTALYWYRQSLGQGLEFLIYFQGNSAPDKSGLPSDRFSAERTGGSVSTLTIQRTQQEDSAVYLCASSFKLNTEAFFGQGTRLTVV.

This chain connects TRBV9 to TRBJ2-1; D unresolved. CDR1 is SGDLS and CDR2 is YYNGEE in the germline V gene. V was trimmed by 0 bases and J by 8 bases, leaving 12 bases between them. The CDR3 is 14 residues long. In nucleotides, the CDR3 is TGTGCCAGCAGCGTAGGTGGCCCCGCGGATGAGCAGTTCTTC. Its translation is CASSVGGPADEQFF.

CDR3: CASSQDLNHYEQYF. For the CDR3, the DNA is TGTGCCAGCAGCCAAGATCTGAACCACTACGAGCAGTACTTC. The V call is TRBV14, the J call TRBJ2-7, with D uncertain. The V end lost 0 bases, the J end lost 3 bases, and 9 bases lay between the germline ends. CDR3 length: 14 amino acids. In germline, CDR1 is SGHDN, CDR2 FVKESK.

The chain joins TRBV4-3 to TRBJ1-2; D perhaps matches TRBD1 (5 bases). The V gene's germline CDR1 is LGHNA and CDR2 YSLEER. This CDR3 comprises 15 residues. Trimming took off 4 bases at V and 1 base at J, with 13 bases between the two ends. The CDR3 DNA reads as TGCGCCAGCAGCCCCTTCGCGCAGGGTAACTATGGCTACACCTTC. Its protein is CASSPFAQGNYGYTF.

The CDR3 sequence is CASSEEGNRGYTF. In DNA form, the CDR3 reads TGTGCCAGCAGTGAGGAGGGCAACAGAGGCTACACCTTC. The genes are TRBV6-1 and TRBJ1-2, with unresolved D. Germline CDR1 and CDR2: MNHNS and SASEGT. Trimming shortened V by 3 bases and J by 8 bases, and 13 bases separated the two germline ends. The CDR3 totals 13 residues.

This chain uses TRBV9 with TRBJ2-5; 7 positions agree with TRBD1. V shed 0 bases, J shed 1 base, and the junction held 9 bases outside the gene matches. This CDR3 region has 17 residues. Germline CDR1 is SGDLS and CDR2 is YYNGEE. DNA of the CDR3: TGTGCCAGCAGCGTAGGGGCCAGCACAGGGGTCCAAGAGACCCAGTACTTC. Translation gives CASSVGASTGVQETQYF.

This chain links TRBV6-5 with TRBJ2-1, with no clear D. Germline loops: CDR1 MNHEY, CDR2 SVGAGI. The CDR3 has 10 residues. V shed 8 bases and J shed 11 bases, with 10 bases lying between them. The CDR3 DNA sequence: TGTGCCAGCGCGGTCTTGCAGCAGTTCTTC. Translation gives CASAVLQQFF.

This chain links TRBV2 with TRBJ2-7, with 7 bases identical to TRBD1. The CDR3 is 15 amino acids. With V trimmed by 10 bases and J by 3 bases, 15 bases remained unmatched. From germline, CDR1 is SNHLY and CDR2 FYNNEI. CDR3 DNA: TGTGCCACCGTAGAATCCCGGGACAGAGACTACGAGCAGTACTTC. This sequence encodes CATVESRDRDYEQYF. The variable domain in full, with the rest retrieved from reference TRBV2 and TRBJ2-7, is EPEVTQTPSHQVTQMGQEVILRCVPISNHLYFYWYRQILGQKVEFLVSFYNNEISEKSEIFDDQFSVERPDGSNFTLKIRSTKLEDSAMYFCATVESRDRDYEQYFGPGTRLTVT.

The CDR3 DNA is TGTGCCAGCAGCCGGGCGGGGGAGCCCCAGCATTTT. Translation: CASSRAGEPQHF. This chain connects TRBV7-9 to TRBJ1-5; D may be TRBD1 (5 bases). V was pared by 5 bases and J by 8 bases, with 10 bases between. Germline V gene lookup returns CDR1 SEHNR and CDR2 FQNEAQ (reference sequence). The CDR3 has 12 residues.

This chain links TRBV7-8 with TRBJ2-7; 7 nucleotides agree with TRBD1. After removal of 5 bases from V and 3 bases from J, the junction contained 10 bases not matched to a gene. CDR1 is SGHVS and CDR2 is FQNEAQ in the germline V gene. The CDR3 extends over 15 amino acids. The CDR3 spells CASSMRTGVFYEQYF. CDR3 nucleotides: TGTGCCAGCAGCATGAGGACAGGAGTCTTCTACGAGCAGTACTTC.

This chain joins TRBV28 and TRBJ1-2; TRBD1 aligns across 7 bases. Germline trimming cut 6 bases from V and 8 bases from J; bases unmatched to any gene: 18. The CDR3 totals 16 residues. The germline gives CDR1 MDHEN, CDR2 SYDVKM. CDR3 sequence reads: CASRERQGMDLRGYTF. CDR3 DNA: TGTGCCAGCAGGGAAAGACAGGGAATGGATTTAAGGGGCTACACCTTC.

This clone was detected only a few times. The chain links TRBV7-8 to TRBJ1-3; maybe TRBD1 (5 bases). Germline loops: CDR1 SGHVS, CDR2 FQNEAQ. Between the trimmed V and J ends, which lost 5 bases and 4 bases, there was a span of 18 bases. The CDR3 consists of 16 residues. The CDR3 DNA follows: TGTGCCAGCAGCCTAAGAGACCCGGGACTGGGAAACACCATATATTTT. Protein sequence: CASSLRDPGLGNTIYF.

The chain couples TRBV5-1 to TRBJ1-2; D remains unclear. The V gene's germline CDR1 is SGHRS and CDR2 YFSETQ. This CDR3 has 16 amino acids. V shed 0 bases and J shed 2 bases, with 14 bases lying between them. The CDR3 DNA is TGCGCCAGCAGCTTGGAGGTTTATGAGGGAAACTATGGCTACACCTTC. This codes for CASSLEVYEGNYGYTF.

The chain has TRBV6-4 and TRBJ1-5; D call uncertain. Germline V gene sequence: CDR1 MRHNA, CDR2 SNTAGT. The V and J ends lost 4 bases and 4 bases respectively, with 8 bases between them. The CDR3 has 13 residues. The CDR3 protein is CASSVQRNQPQHF. CDR3 bases: TGTGCCAGCAGTGTACAAAGGAATCAGCCCCAGCATTTT.

The V gene is TRBV3-1 (or the pseudogene TRBV3-2), the J gene TRBJ1-1, with D tentatively TRBD1 (6 bases). V shed 1 base and J shed 5 bases, with 20 bases lying between them. The germline CDR1 and CDR2 sequences are LGHDT and YNNKEL (reference sequence). The CDR3 spans 17 residues. CDR3 in DNA: TGTGCCAGCAGCCAAGTTTATACAGGGCTCTTACTTACTGAAGCTTTCTTT. Encoded protein: CASSQVYTGLLLTEAFF.

This chain links TRBV4-1 with TRBJ2-1, with a tentative D call TRBD1 (6 bases). Deletions cut 1 base from V and 3 bases from J, with 10 bases between. This CDR3 has 15 residues. Per germline, CDR1 MGHRA and CDR2 YSYEKL. The chain's CDR3 is CASSQGRTDYNEQFF. As DNA, the CDR3 is TGCGCCAGCAGCCAAGGTCGGACAGACTACAATGAGCAGTTCTTC.

This clone has only a few counts. The chain combines TRBV23-1 with TRBJ2-7; D gene uncertain. TRBV23-1 is an ORF; its function is uncertain. CDR3 length: 14 residues. Trimming left V 0 bases short and J 11 bases short, with 17 bases between. CDR3 coding DNA: TGCGCCAGCAGTCAATCCCGGGCAGTCCGCCGGGAGTACTTC. Amino acids: CASSQSRAVRREYF.

The chain uses TRBV7-9 and TRBJ1-2, with 7 bases fitting TRBD1. The length of the CDR3 is 14 residues. Germline V lookup: CDR1 SEHNR, CDR2 FQNEAQ (reference sequence). Trimming took 5 bases from V and 4 from J; bases not matched to a gene: 7. Here the CDR3 DNA reads TGTGCCAGCAGCGACGGGACAGCTTCCTATGGCTACACCTTC. Amino acids: CASSDGTASYGYTF.